The rows below give T cell receptor beta chains drawn from one sample of a study of vaccination effects on CD4 cells after COVID-19. No cognate antigen is known for these TCRs. The table came from immunoSEQ multiplex PCR; TCRdb's copy has only in-frame clones and leaves some out. Among 20,000 or so clones, about three quarters were seen once, and the ten largest hold approximately 12%. This specimen was CD4+ T cells from PBMCs cultured with HCoV-229E spike peptides, taken before COVID-19 vaccination. The source is a human donor who received a COVID-19 vaccine. Both conserved end residues are part of each CDR3. A D gene is named only where the DNA matches it firmly. Clone size is shown for a subset of rows, as once, few, many or a class of expanded clone.

j_gene,v_gene,abundance,d_gene,CDR3nt,CDR3aa
TRBJ1-2,TRBV5-5,few,.,TGTGCCAGCAGCCCCGGTAGAGCCAACTATGGCTACACCTTC,CASSPGRANYGYTF
TRBJ2-2,TRBV7-2,.,TRBD2,TGTGCCAGCAGCTTATTAACACTAGCGGGAGGATACACCGGGGAGCTGTTTTTT,CASSLLTLAGGYTGELFF
TRBJ2-5,TRBV7-6,.,TRBD2,TGTGCCAGCAGCTTAAGGCTAAGAGGCGGGGGGCAAAGGGGGGAGACCCAGTACTTC,CASSLRLRGGGQRGETQYF
TRBJ2-5,TRBV5-5,.,TRBD1,TGTGCCAGCAGCTCGGATGACAGGGTGACAGAGACCCAGTACTTC,CASSSDDRVTETQYF
TRBJ2-6,TRBV5-1,.,TRBD1,TGCGCCAGCAGCCCTCTTGGGACAGGGACATTCTCTGGGGCCAACGTCCTGACTTTC,CASSPLGTGTFSGANVLTF
TRBJ1-4,TRBV6-5,.,.,TGTGCCAGCAAAACTGGGGGCGTACAAGAAAAACTGTTTTTT,CASKTGGVQEKLFF
TRBJ2-3,TRBV10-3,.,TRBD2,TGTGCCATCAGCCTAGGACTAGCGGGTGGGCGTCGGGTCACAGATACGCAGTATTTT,CAISLGLAGGRRVTDTQYF
TRBJ2-3,TRBV10-3,.,TRBD2,TGTGCCATCAGTAATACCAGCGGGATCACAGATACGCAGTATTTT,CAISNTSGITDTQYF
TRBJ2-5,TRBV19,few,TRBD2,TGTGCCAGTAGTATAGGCGCGACTAGCGGGGGAAACCAAGAGACCCAGTACTTC,CASSIGATSGGNQETQYF
TRBJ2-7,TRBV5-1,.,.,TGCGCCAGCAGCCACATACGCGGCGGGACCTACGAGCAGTACTTC,CASSHIRGGTYEQYF
TRBJ1-6,TRBV2,few,.,TGTGCCAGCAGCTTTCAGGGAGGCGGTAATTCACCCCTCCACTTT,CASSFQGGGNSPLHF
TRBJ2-5,TRBV12-5,.,.,TGTGCTAGTGGTCCATCGACTAAAGAGACCCAGTACTTC,CASGPSTKETQYF
TRBJ2-2,TRBV5-5,.,TRBD1,TGTGCCAGCAGTTCCCTCGGGACAGGGAACACCGGGGAGCTGTTTTTT,CASSSLGTGNTGELFF
TRBJ1-4,TRBV5-1,.,.,TGCGCCAGCAGCTTGGGGCCCCAGCGGAGAACTAATGAAAAACTGTTTTTT,CASSLGPQRRTNEKLFF
TRBJ1-5,TRBV6-1,.,TRBD1,TGTGCCAGCAGTGATGGGGCGACAGGGGCTCAGCCCCAGCATTTT,CASSDGATGAQPQHF
TRBJ2-3,TRBV13,.,TRBD2,TGTGCCAGCAGCGCAACCGGGACTAGCTGGACAGATACGCAGTATTTT,CASSATGTSWTDTQYF
TRBJ2-1,TRBV5-1,.,TRBD1,TGCGCCAGCAGCATTGGGACAGGGCAGAACAATGAGCAGTTCTTC,CASSIGTGQNNEQFF
TRBJ1-6,TRBV6-1,.,.,TGTGCCAGCAGTGAGTATGTTCAGGGGAGTTCACCCCTCCACTTT,CASSEYVQGSSPLHF
TRBJ2-7,TRBV6-5,.,TRBD1,TGTGCCAGCAGTTACGGGACAGGGGCCTACGAGCAGTACTTC,CASSYGTGAYEQYF
TRBJ1-5,TRBV7-2,few,.,TGTGCCAGCAGCTCACGGGAGGGCCAGCCCCAGCATTTT,CASSSREGQPQHF
TRBJ2-3,TRBV5-1,.,.,TGCGCCAGCAGCTTGGCCGGAGTTATTCTTCGTAGCACAGATACGCAGTATTTT,CASSLAGVILRSTDTQYF
TRBJ1-5,TRBV6-2/TRBV6-3,.,TRBD1,TGTGCCACCCGGTACTCAGGGGGTAGCAATCAGCCCCAGCATTTT,CATRYSGGSNQPQHF
TRBJ1-1,TRBV7-2,.,.,TGTGCCAGCAGCTTATCGCTTTACAGTTCGAACACTGAAGCTTTCTTT,CASSLSLYSSNTEAFF
TRBJ1-2,TRBV6-5,.,.,TGTGCCACCAGGGTAGGGGCATATGGCTACACCTTC,CATRVGAYGYTF
TRBJ1-1,TRBV18,.,.,TGTGCCAGCAGGGTAGCCATGAACACTGAAGCTTTCTTT,CASRVAMNTEAFF
TRBJ2-3,TRBV5-1,.,.,TGCGCCAGCAGCCCCGGGACAAATACTGAAGATACGCAGTATTTT,CASSPGTNTEDTQYF
TRBJ2-2,TRBV10-3,.,.,TGTGCCATCAGTGAAGGGGGGCTCACCGGGGAGCTGTTTTTT,CAISEGGLTGELFF
TRBJ2-7,TRBV3-1/TRBV3-2,.,TRBD2,TGTGCCAGCAGCCAGACCGGGACTAGCGGGTTCTACGAGCAGTACTTC,CASSQTGTSGFYEQYF
TRBJ1-1,TRBV6-1,.,.,TGTGCCAGCAGTGAAAAGACCCCTCCCCCTGAAGCTTTCTTT,CASSEKTPPPEAFF
TRBJ2-7,TRBV7-2,.,.,TGTGCCAGCAGCTTAGCTTTAACCGGGGGAGGGGGCTACGAGCAGTACTTC,CASSLALTGGGGYEQYF
TRBJ2-1,TRBV9,.,.,TGTGCCAGCAGCGTAGCTTTTTTCTCTGAGCAGTTCTTC,CASSVAFFSEQFF
TRBJ2-5,TRBV5-1,.,.,TGCGCCAGCAGCTTGTCCGGATCCAGGGTATTAGGAGAGACCCAGTACTTC,CASSLSGSRVLGETQYF
TRBJ2-3,TRBV3-1/TRBV3-2,.,.,TGTGCCAGCAGCCAAGTTATTGGCGCCTTTCTAGCCCCAGATACGCAGTATTTT,CASSQVIGAFLAPDTQYF
TRBJ1-5,TRBV6-1,.,TRBD1,TGTGCCAGCAGTATGACAGGGGCTAATCAGCCCCAGCATTTT,CASSMTGANQPQHF
TRBJ2-3,TRBV5-4,.,.,TGTGCCAGCACCCTTTCTAGCAGCCGCGCGGGGAATACGCAGTATTTT,CASTLSSSRAGNTQYF
TRBJ1-1,TRBV19,.,.,TGTGCCAGTAGTAGTGGATCGGGCGCCGACACTGAAGCTTTCTTT,CASSSGSGADTEAFF
TRBJ1-2,TRBV18,.,TRBD1,TGTGCCAGCTCGCTTAACCGAGATGACAGGGGCCGCTATGGCTACACCTTC,CASSLNRDDRGRYGYTF
TRBJ2-5,TRBV19,.,TRBD1,TGTGCCAGTAGACCGAAAACAGGGGTGACGGAGACCCAGTACTTC,CASRPKTGVTETQYF
TRBJ2-3,TRBV7-8,.,.,TGTGCCAGCAGCCTCGGGACGGGATTAACAGATACGCAGTATTTT,CASSLGTGLTDTQYF
TRBJ1-5,TRBV10-2,.,.,TGCGCCAGCGACTCGGGGTTCAATCAGCCCCAGCATTTT,CASDSGFNQPQHF
TRBJ1-5,TRBV5-6,once,.,TGTGCCAGCAGCTTGGATCGGAAGCTGAATCAGCCCCAGCATTTT,CASSLDRKLNQPQHF
TRBJ2-1,TRBV11-2,.,.,TGTGCCAGCAGCTCTAGGGGGGGGAATTACAATGAGCAGTTCTTC,CASSSRGGNYNEQFF
TRBJ1-1,TRBV27,.,.,TGTGCCAGCAGTTCCCTCTTTGAGGAAGGGGCGTCGGTGTTTGCTTTCTTT,CASSSLFEEGASVFAFF
TRBJ2-7,TRBV4-1,few,.,TGCGCCAGCAGCAGAGTAATCGGGGAGAAACAGTACTTC,CASSRVIGEKQYF
TRBJ1-5,TRBV7-9,.,TRBD1,TGTGCCAGCAGCCAACAGGGGCAGCCCCAGCATTTT,CASSQQGQPQHF
TRBJ2-3,TRBV15,.,.,TGTGCCACCAGCAGAGAGAGAGCGGCAGCAGATACGCAGTATTTT,CATSRERAAADTQYF
TRBJ1-4,TRBV29-1,.,.,TGCAGCGTCACCAGGGGCACTAATGAAAAACTGTTTTTT,CSVTRGTNEKLFF
TRBJ2-4,TRBV9,.,TRBD1,TGTGCCAGCAGCCTAAGGACAGGTTTTGACATTCAGTACTTC,CASSLRTGFDIQYF
TRBJ2-1,TRBV14,.,TRBD2,TGTGCCAGCAGCCGCGGGGGGGCCGAAAGTATTGAGCAGTTCTTC,CASSRGGAESIEQFF
TRBJ2-3,TRBV18,few,TRBD2,TGTGCCAGCTCTCGGACTAGCGGGGATACGCAGTATTTT,CASSRTSGDTQYF